What follows are 12 T cell receptor beta chains derived from one specimen sequenced in a study of Graves' ophthalmopathy and Graves' hyperthyroidism (dated by TCRdb to 2017 to 2018). Sequencing used an Illumina HiSeq 2000. TCR beta CDR3 regions were amplified from RNA transcripts for repertoire sequencing. HTBI primers and the Qiagen OneStep RT-PCR kit were used in a first-round RT-PCR, which was followed by a second-round multiplex PCR, size selection and purification. Using fastp trimming at Q25 and MiXCR clonotype assembly, TCRdb reanalyzed the public sequencing data and kept in-frame beta chains. Each CDR3 protein appears once, grouped with its most common genes and DNA. Present in this sample are around 40,000 distinct CDR3 sequences, about 51% of which were seen just once. Less than 20% of the sample rests with the top ten. The specimen was peripheral blood. Receptors originate from an adult man with Graves' ophthalmopathy.

The chain links TRBV10-2 to TRBJ1-5; D unclear. Germline lookup yields CDR1 WSHSY and CDR2 SAAADI. The CDR3 is 14 amino acids. Trimming left V 4 bases short and J 2 bases short, with 9 bases between. The CDR3 is CASSVEGGNQPQHF. The DNA for the CDR3 is TGCGCCAGCAGTGTGGAGGGTGGCAATCAGCCCCAGCATTTT.

A word on this clonotype: The junction differs from germline at one of its ends, possibly a read error. The CDR3 DNA is TGTGTCAGCAGCTTGGCGCAGGGGGGTGAGCAGTACTTC. Translating it yields CVSSLAQGGEQYF. The chain couples TRBV5-6 to TRBJ2-7, with a possible D match to TRBD1 (7 bases). Per germline, CDR1 SGHDT and CDR2 YYEEEE. This CDR3 is 13 amino acids long.

The chain couples TRBV6-6 to TRBJ1-1; D unresolved. V was shortened by 6 bases and J by 3 bases, with 11 bases between the two germline ends. The CDR3 contains 13 residues. Germline V gene sequence: CDR1 MNHNY, CDR2 SVGAGI (reference sequence). CDR3 bases: TGTGCCAGCAGCTATGAAGGGTACACTGAAGCTTTCTTT. Residues: CASSYEGYTEAFF.

This clonotype occurred many times. The chain links TRBV15 to TRBJ2-2, with D possibly being TRBD2 (7 bases). Trimming stripped 2 bases from V and 1 base from J, with 14 bases between. Germline CDR1 reads LNHNV; CDR2 reads YYDKDF (reference sequence). CDR3 length equals 17 residues. This chain's CDR3 is CATSRLRGARNTGELFF. The CDR3 bases are TGTGCCACCAGCAGACTCCGGGGGGCCAGGAACACCGGGGAGCTGTTTTTT.

This clonotype is categorized as medium-sized. This chain joins TRBV24-1 and TRBJ2-1; no firm D call. From germline, CDR1 is KGHDR and CDR2 SFDVKD. With 4 bases removed from V and 0 bases from J, the gap between germline ends came to 9 bases. The CDR3 runs to 15 residues. In DNA form, the CDR3 reads TGTGCCACCAGTGACAGCCTAAACTCCTACAATGAGCAGTTCTTC. Translated, it gives CATSDSLNSYNEQFF.

This clonotype was observed many times. V gene TRBV5-5 combines with J gene TRBJ1-1, with 12 bases fitting TRBD1. The CDR3 covers 18 residues. Germline CDR1 SGHKS, CDR2 YYEKEE (reference sequence). The trim removed 4 bases at V and 4 bases at J, leaving 14 bases unmatched. The CDR3 region has the DNA TGTGCCAGCAGCCGCTCCCGGGACAGGGGGCGCAAGGTCACTGAAGCTTTCTTT. Protein: CASSRSRDRGRKVTEAFF. The full variable domain, completed using reference TRBV5-5 and TRBJ1-1, is DAGVTQSPTHLIKTRGQQVTLRCSPISGHKSVSWYQQVLGQGPQFIFQYYEKEERGRGNFPDRFSARQFPNYSSELNVNALLLGDSALYLCASSRSRDRGRKVTEAFFGQGTRLTVV.

Concerning this clonotype: This CDR3 is missing its conserved last phenylalanine or tryptophan, likely due to a read error. The DNA is omitted, as the CDR3 cannot be located on it reliably, and the CDR3 follows TCRdb's listing. The chain combines TRBV20-1 with TRBJ2-3; the table's D call, TRBD1, has no DNA check behind it. Germline loops: CDR1 DFQATT, CDR2 SNEGSKA (reference sequence). The CDR3 length equals 13 residues, ends included. The CDR3 protein is CSATNSGTDTRYS.

This chain connects TRBV20-1 to TRBJ2-3, with 8 bases matching TRBD2. The CDR3 totals 14 residues. V gave up 6 bases and J gave up 4 bases; unmatched junction bases: 9. CDR1 DFQATT and CDR2 SNEGSKA come from the germline V gene (reference sequence). The CDR3 DNA sequence: TGCAGTGCCTACCGACGGGGGGGGTCAGATACGCAGTATTTT. This codes for CSAYRRGGSDTQYF.

The sample holds many counts of this clonotype. This sequence joins TRBV5-8 and TRBJ2-3; 9 positions match TRBD1. Germline V gives CDR1 SGHTS, CDR2 YDEGEE. Losses at the gene ends were 4 bases for V and 4 bases for J; bases not matched to a gene: 7. This CDR3 contains 15 residues. CDR3 bases: TGTGCCAGCAGCCCAAGGACAGGGGCGGCAGATACGCAGTATTTT. This gives the protein CASSPRTGAADTQYF. Based on the CDR3 plus reference TRBV5-8 and TRBJ2-3, the full variable domain is EAGVTQSPTHLIKTRGQQATLRCSPISGHTSVYWYQQALGLGLQFLLWYDEGEERNRGNFPPRFSGRQFPNYSSELNVNALELEDSALYLCASSPRTGAADTQYFGPGTRLTVL.

This rearrangement joins TRBV10-1 to TRBJ2-3, with TRBD1 matching over 7 bases. The V gene end was trimmed by 3 bases and the J gene end by 4 bases; junction bases not matched to a gene: 7. CDR3 length: 15 residues. Germline assignment: CDR1 WNHNN and CDR2 SYGVQD (reference sequence). CDR3 residues: CASSEGTAVSDTQYF. As DNA, the CDR3 is TGCGCCAGCAGTGAAGGGACAGCCGTTTCAGATACGCAGTATTTT.

The chain couples TRBV20-1 to TRBJ2-7, with D maybe TRBD2 (5 bases). The CDR3 length is 15 residues. Germline CDR1 reads DFQATT; CDR2 reads SNEGSKA (reference sequence). Trimming pared 1 base from V and 3 bases from J, leaving 16 bases between. The CDR3 nucleotides read TGCAGTGCTAGAGCGGCGGGCCTCGGGAACTACGAGCAGTACTTC. It translates to CSARAAGLGNYEQYF.

This clonotype was observed at least ten times. This sequence joins TRBV27 and TRBJ1-1; D not certain. The CDR3 is 13 amino acids. Trimming removed 6 bases at V and 5 bases at J, with 13 bases between. From germline, CDR1 is MNHEY and CDR2 SMNVEV (reference sequence). The CDR3 nucleotides read TGTGCCAGCAGAGGAGGCGCGGGGACTGAAGCTTTCTTT. This gives the protein CASRGGAGTEAFF.